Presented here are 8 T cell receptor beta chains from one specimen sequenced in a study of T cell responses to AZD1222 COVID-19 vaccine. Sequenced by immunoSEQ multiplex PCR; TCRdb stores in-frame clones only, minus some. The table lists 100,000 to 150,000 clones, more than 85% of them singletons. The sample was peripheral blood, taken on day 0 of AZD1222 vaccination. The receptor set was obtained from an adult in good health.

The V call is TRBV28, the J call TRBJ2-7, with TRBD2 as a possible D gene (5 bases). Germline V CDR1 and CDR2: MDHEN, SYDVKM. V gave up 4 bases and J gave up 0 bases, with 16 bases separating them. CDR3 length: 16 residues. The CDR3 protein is CASSSPPGGLSYEQYF. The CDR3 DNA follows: TGTGCCAGCAGTTCCCCCCCGGGCGGGCTCTCCTACGAGCAGTACTTC.

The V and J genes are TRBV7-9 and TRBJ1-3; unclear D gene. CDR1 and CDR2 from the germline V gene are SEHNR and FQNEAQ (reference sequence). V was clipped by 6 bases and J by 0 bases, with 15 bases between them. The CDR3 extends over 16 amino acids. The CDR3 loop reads CASRPGRSDSGNTIYF. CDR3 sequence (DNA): TGTGCCAGCAGACCAGGACGGTCAGACTCTGGAAACACCATATATTTT.

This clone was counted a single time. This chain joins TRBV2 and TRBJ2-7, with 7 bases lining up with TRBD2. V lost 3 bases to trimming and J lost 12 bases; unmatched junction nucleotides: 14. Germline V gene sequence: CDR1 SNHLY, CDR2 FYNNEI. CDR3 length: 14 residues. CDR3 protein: CASSDSGGSYLLYF. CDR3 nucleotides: TGTGCCAGCAGTGATTCGGGAGGCAGTTATTTATTGTACTTC. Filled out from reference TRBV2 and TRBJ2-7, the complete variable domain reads EPEVTQTPSHQVTQMGQEVILRCVPISNHLYFYWYRQILGQKVEFLVSFYNNEISEKSEIFDDQFSVERPDGSNFTLKIRSTKLEDSAMYFCASSDSGGSYLLYFGPGTRLTVT.

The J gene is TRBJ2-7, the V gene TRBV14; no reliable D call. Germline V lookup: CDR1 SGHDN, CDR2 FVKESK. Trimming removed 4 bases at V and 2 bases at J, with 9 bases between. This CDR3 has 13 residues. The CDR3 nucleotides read TGTGCCAGCAGCCGAACACTGACCTACGAGCAGTACTTC. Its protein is CASSRTLTYEQYF.

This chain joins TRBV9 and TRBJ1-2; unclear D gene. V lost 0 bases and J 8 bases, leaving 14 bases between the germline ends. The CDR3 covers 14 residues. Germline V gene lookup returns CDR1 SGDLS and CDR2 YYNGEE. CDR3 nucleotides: TGTGCCAGCAGCGTAGCTGACTCCCCCGCGGGCTACACCTTC. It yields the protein CASSVADSPAGYTF.

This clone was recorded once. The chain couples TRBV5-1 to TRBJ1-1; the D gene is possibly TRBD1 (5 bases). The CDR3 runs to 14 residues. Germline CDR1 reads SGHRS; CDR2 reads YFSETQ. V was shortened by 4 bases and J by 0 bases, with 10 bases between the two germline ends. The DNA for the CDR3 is TGCGCCAGCAGCGGTCAGGGCATGAACACTGAAGCTTTCTTT. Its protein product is CASSGQGMNTEAFF.

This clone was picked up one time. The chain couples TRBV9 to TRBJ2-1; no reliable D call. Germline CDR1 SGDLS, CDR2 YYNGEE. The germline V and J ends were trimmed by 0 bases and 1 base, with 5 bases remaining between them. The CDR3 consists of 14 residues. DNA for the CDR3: TGTGCCAGCAGCGTAGAGCCTTCCTACAATGAGCAGTTCTTC. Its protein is CASSVEPSYNEQFF.

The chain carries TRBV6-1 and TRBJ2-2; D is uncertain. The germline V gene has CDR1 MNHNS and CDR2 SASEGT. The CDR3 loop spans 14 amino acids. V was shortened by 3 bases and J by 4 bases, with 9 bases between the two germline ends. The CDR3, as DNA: TGTGCCAGCAGTGAGGGGTTGCGCACCGGGGAGCTGTTTTTT. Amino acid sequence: CASSEGLRTGELFF.